These T cell receptor beta chains were read from a single sample in a study of regulatory T cells in long-lasting Graves disease. MiXCR, applied by TCRdb to the multiplex PCR reads, yields one record per CDR3 protein. This repertoire shows about 470,000 distinct CDR3 sequences, 20% to 25% found once; its top ten account for 7.8%. Sequenced here: peripheral blood mononuclear cells (PBMCs), sampled when the disease was refractory, from a patient treated with antithyroid drugs. These receptors all come from a female donor with Graves disease. CDR3s include the opening cysteine and the closing phenylalanine or tryptophan. A D gene is named only where the DNA matches it firmly. Clone sizes are given selectively: once, few, many, or a class where the clone is expanded.

>TRBD2|TRBV10-3|NA|TRBJ2-2
CASTSGRLITGELFF
TGTGCCTCAACTAGCGGGAGGCTCATCACCGGGGAGCTGTTTTTT
>NA|TRBV20-1|NA|TRBJ1-1
CSARDLDRRNTEAFF
TGCAGTGCTAGAGATCTTGACAGGAGGAACACTGAAGCTTTCTTT
>NA|TRBV7-9|once|TRBJ1-2
CASSLVGNGDIEAENYGYTF
TGTGCCAGCAGCTTAGTAGGTAATGGGGACATCGAGGCGGAAAACTATGGCTACACCTTC
>NA|TRBV15|few|TRBJ2-3
CATSTSGVVDTQYF
TGTGCCACCAGCACCAGCGGAGTGGTAGATACGCAGTATTTT
>NA|TRBV4-1|NA|TRBJ1-1
CASSGGATNTEAFF
TGCGCCAGCAGCGGGGGCGCAACGAACACTGAAGCTTTCTTT
>TRBD1|TRBV5-1|NA|TRBJ1-3
CASSFGDRTLSGNTIYF
TGCGCCAGCAGCTTCGGGGACAGGACCCTCTCTGGAAACACCATATATTTT
>NA|TRBV5-1|NA|TRBJ2-2
CASSFTGPNTGELFF
TGCGCCAGCAGCTTCACCGGCCCGAACACCGGGGAGCTGTTTTTT
>NA|TRBV19|NA|TRBJ1-2
CASSSTTGLNYGYTF
TGTGCCAGTAGTTCCACTACCGGACTAAACTATGGCTACACCTTC
>TRBD2|TRBV7-2|once|TRBJ2-7
CASSSTTSGSIQYF
TGTGCCAGCAGTTCGACAACTAGCGGGAGCATACAGTACTTC
>NA|TRBV19|NA|TRBJ2-6
CASSPKGTRAAGANVLTF
TGTGCCAGTAGTCCTAAAGGGACACGGGCGGCTGGGGCCAACGTCCTGACTTTC
>NA|TRBV11-1|many|TRBJ1-1
CASSFNSLGTEAFF
TGTGCCAGCAGCTTTAACAGCCTGGGCACTGAAGCTTTCTTT
>TRBD2|TRBV29-1|NA|TRBJ2-7
CSVEDGGGEGYEQYF
TGCAGCGTTGAAGATGGGGGAGGGGAGGGCTACGAGCAGTACTTC
>TRBD1|TRBV5-1|NA|TRBJ1-1
CASSTYRGNTEAFF
TGCGCCAGCAGCACGTACAGGGGGAACACTGAAGCTTTCTTT
>NA|TRBV4-3|few|TRBJ2-7
CASSQALIEAGHEQYF
TGCGCCAGCAGCCAGGCCCTGATCGAGGCTGGGCACGAGCAGTACTTC
>NA|TRBV6-1|many|TRBJ1-4
CASSEGDWPGGEKLFF
TGTGCCAGCAGTGAGGGGGACTGGCCAGGAGGCGAAAAACTGTTTTTT
>NA|TRBV7-2|few|TRBJ2-2
CASSLEGRTGLNLGELFF
TGTGCCAGCAGCTTAGAGGGCCGCACAGGACTAAACCTGGGGGAGCTGTTTTTT